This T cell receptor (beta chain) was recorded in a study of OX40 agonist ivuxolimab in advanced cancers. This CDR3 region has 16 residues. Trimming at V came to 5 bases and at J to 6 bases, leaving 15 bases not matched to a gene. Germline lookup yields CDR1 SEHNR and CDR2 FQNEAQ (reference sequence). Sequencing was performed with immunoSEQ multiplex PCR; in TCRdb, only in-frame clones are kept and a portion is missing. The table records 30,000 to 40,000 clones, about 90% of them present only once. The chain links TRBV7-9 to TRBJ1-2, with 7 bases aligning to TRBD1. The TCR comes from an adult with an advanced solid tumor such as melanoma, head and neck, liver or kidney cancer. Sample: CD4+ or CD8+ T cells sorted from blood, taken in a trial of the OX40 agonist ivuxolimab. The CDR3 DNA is TGTGCCAGCAGCGAAAAAGGTACCGGGACAGTTCATGGCTACACCTTC. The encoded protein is CASSEKGTGTVHGYTF.